One sample yielded the 27 T cell receptor beta chains listed below, sequenced in a study of cytomegalovirus exposure and HLA in healthy donors. The primer mix had 60 Vbeta and 13 Jbeta primers. Some clones are missing from TCRdb's copy, which holds only in-frame ones; the method was immunoSEQ multiplex PCR. The sample comprises approximately 120,000 clones, around 82% of which are singletons, and 3.6% rests with the top ten. The sample comprised PBMCs. These receptors were taken from a man in his forties in good health and CMV-seronegative.

Worth noting for this clone: Additional DNA sequences in this sample encode the identical CDR3. V and J are TRBV5-8 and TRBJ2-7; the D gene is possibly TRBD1 (6 bases). The germline V gene has CDR1 SGHTS and CDR2 YDEGEE. There are 13 residues in the CDR3. Trimming pared 4 bases from V and 4 bases from J, leaving 12 bases between. The CDR3 sequence is CASSLGQSYEQYF. CDR3 in DNA: TGTGCCAGCAGCCTCGGACAGTCTTACGAGCAGTACTTC.

This clone was recorded a few times. The gene calls are TRBV20-1 and TRBJ2-1; D gene uncertain. Germline CDR1 is DFQATT and CDR2 is SNEGSKA (reference sequence). The CDR3 totals 10 residues. The ends were cut back, 4 bases at V and 5 bases at J, with 3 bases in the middle. In nucleotides, the CDR3 is TGCAGTGCTATTAACAATGAGCAGTTCTTC. It yields the protein CSAINNEQFF.

This chain uses TRBV6-5 with TRBJ1-5; D gene unclear. The CDR3 is made up of 15 amino acids. Per the germline V gene, CDR1 is MNHEY and CDR2 is SVGAGI. Trimming left V 0 bases short and J 0 bases short, with 6 bases between. The CDR3 is CASSYSGDSNQPQHF. In DNA, the CDR3 is TGTGCCAGCAGTTACTCGGGAGATAGCAATCAGCCCCAGCATTTT.

This chain uses TRBV7-2 with TRBJ2-3; 11 bases map to TRBD2. Unmatched junction bases numbered 6, after V lost 5 bases and J lost 8 bases. This CDR3 region has 14 residues. Germline V gene sequence: CDR1 SGHTA, CDR2 FQGNSA. The CDR3 sequence is CASSTTSGGGTQYF. CDR3 DNA: TGTGCCAGCAGCACTACTAGCGGGGGAGGTACGCAGTATTTT.

This clone is medium-sized. This chain connects TRBV6-5 to TRBJ1-1; no clear D gene. The V end was cut by 6 bases, the J end by 0 bases, with 8 bases between. Germline lookup yields CDR1 MNHEY and CDR2 SVGAGI. The CDR3 extends over 13 amino acids. The chain's CDR3 is CASSVVVNTEAFF. As DNA, the CDR3 is TGTGCCAGCAGCGTCGTCGTGAACACTGAAGCTTTCTTT.

The chain combines TRBV28 with TRBJ2-7; D may be TRBD1 (5 bases). V was trimmed by 2 bases and J by 3 bases, leaving 8 bases between them. Looked up from germline, CDR1 is MDHEN and CDR2 is SYDVKM. The CDR3 length is 13 residues. The CDR3 DNA reads as TGTGCCAGCAGTTTAGGGGCAGTCTACGAGCAGTACTTC. Translation gives CASSLGAVYEQYF.

In its sample, this clone was seen once. The chain combines TRBV6-6 with TRBJ2-7; perhaps TRBD2 as D (5 bases). Trimming cost V 6 bases and J 3 bases, with 18 bases left between them. The CDR3 spans 15 residues. CDR1 and CDR2 (germline): MNHNY, SVGAGI (reference sequence). CDR3 DNA: TGTGCCAGCAGCCCCGCAGCCCGGGGTATCTACGAGCAGTACTTC. This gives the protein CASSPAARGIYEQYF.

This clone was counted only a few times. J is TRBJ2-3 and V is TRBV5-6, with D possibly matching TRBD1 (7 bases). The CDR3 spans 14 residues. The V and J ends lost 3 bases and 6 bases respectively, with 14 bases between them. Germline V gene lookup returns CDR1 SGHDT and CDR2 YYEEEE. As DNA, the CDR3 is TGTGCCAGCAGCTCGGAGGGGGCTGCGGATACGCAGTATTTT. It is translated as CASSSEGAADTQYF.

Here the CDR3 reads CASSSGGSQETQYF. The DNA for the CDR3 is TGCGCCAGCAGTAGCGGGGGGTCCCAAGAGACCCAGTACTTC. The chain carries TRBV5-1 and TRBJ2-5, with 10 bases that match TRBD2. Per the germline V gene, CDR1 is SGHRS and CDR2 is YFSETQ. Losses at the gene ends were 5 bases for V and 1 base for J; bases not matched to a gene: 2. The CDR3 contains 14 residues.

A single count supports this clone. V usage is TRBV6-1 and J usage is TRBJ1-1, with 8 nucleotides matching TRBD1. The CDR3 runs 12 residues. The germline CDR1 and CDR2 sequences are MNHNS and SASEGT. V lost 7 bases to trimming and J lost 6 bases; unmatched junction nucleotides: 4. In nucleotides, the CDR3 is TGTGCCAGCAACGACAGGGGACCTGAAGCTTTCTTT. This gives the protein CASNDRGPEAFF.

V gene TRBV14 combines with J gene TRBJ2-7, with 8 bases lining up with TRBD1. With 4 bases clipped from V and 3 bases from J, the junction kept 5 bases outside the gene matches. Germline-derived CDR1 and CDR2 are SGHDN and FVKESK. The CDR3 contains 14 residues. Here the CDR3 DNA reads TGTGCCAGCAGCCGGACAGGGTCGGTCTACGAGCAGTACTTC. Its protein product is CASSRTGSVYEQYF.

A few counts support this clone. Other DNA variants within this sample encode the same CDR3. This rearrangement joins TRBV4-1 to TRBJ1-1; TRBD1 is a possible D gene (6 bases). The CDR3 is 16 amino acids. The V end was cut by 4 bases, the J end by 0 bases, with 15 bases between. CDR1 and CDR2 (germline): MGHRA, YSYEKL. The CDR3 region has the DNA TGCGCCAGCAGCCGTGGAGCGACAGGTCTGAACACTGAAGCTTTCTTT. Translating gives CASSRGATGLNTEAFF.

The chain links TRBV6-5 to TRBJ1-3; possible D gene TRBD1, 6 bases. V lost 4 bases and J 2 bases, leaving 15 bases between the germline ends. CDR1 and CDR2 (germline): MNHEY, SVGAGI. This CDR3 comprises 16 residues. The CDR3 bases are TGTGCCAGCAGTTTCTCAATTCAGGGGACTGGAAACACCATATATTTT. Protein: CASSFSIQGTGNTIYF.

This rearrangement joins TRBV18 to TRBJ2-7, with TRBD2 as a possible D gene (5 bases). The CDR3 extends over 15 amino acids. Germline-derived CDR1 and CDR2 are KGHSH and LQKENI. Trimming shortened V by 6 bases and J by 7 bases, and 22 bases separated the two germline ends. In DNA, the CDR3 is TGTGCCAGCTCCCTGCAAGGGATTACCTCGGGGGAGCAGTACTTC. Translating gives CASSLQGITSGEQYF.

This rearrangement joins TRBV28 to TRBJ2-5; a possible D gene is TRBD2 (5 bases). The V and J ends lost 2 bases and 5 bases respectively, with 24 bases between them. The CDR3 is 18 amino acids. Germline V gene lookup returns CDR1 MDHEN and CDR2 SYDVKM. In nucleotides, the CDR3 is TGTGCCAGCAGTTTACCCCCTTATGATTCGGGGAACGAGGAGACCCAGTACTTC. It is translated as CASSLPPYDSGNEETQYF. The full variable domain, completed using reference TRBV28 and TRBJ2-5, is DVKVTQSSRYLVKRTGEKVFLECVQDMDHENMFWYRQDPGLGLRLIYFSYDVKMKEKGDIPEGYSVSREKKERFSLILESASTNQTSMYLCASSLPPYDSGNEETQYFGPGTRLLVL.

This rearrangement joins TRBV7-9 to TRBJ2-1; the match to TRBD2 covers 8 bases. The CDR3 extends over 17 amino acids. Trimming cost V 4 bases and J 8 bases; bases outside gene matches: 16. Germline CDR1 and CDR2: SEHNR and FQNEAQ (reference sequence). CDR3 bases: TGTGCCAGCAGCTCCGCCCCGGGGCAGCGGGGGTCGGATGAGCAGTTCTTC. It codes for CASSSAPGQRGSDEQFF.

This chain links TRBV4-3 with TRBJ2-7; the D gene is possibly TRBD2 (6 bases). There are 13 residues in the CDR3. Between the trimmed V and J ends, which lost 0 bases and 4 bases, there was a span of 7 bases. Germline V gene lookup returns CDR1 LGHNA and CDR2 YSLEER. CDR3 coding DNA: TGCGCCAGCAGCCAAGATCGGGGGTACGAGCAGTACTTC. Its protein is CASSQDRGYEQYF.

The rearrangement uses TRBV19 and TRBJ1-2; the D gene is possibly TRBD1 (6 bases). V was cut by 0 bases and J by 3 bases, with 14 bases left in between. The CDR3 runs to 16 residues. Germline-derived CDR1 and CDR2 are LNHDA and SQIVND (reference sequence). The CDR3 nucleotides are TGTGCCAGTAGTATAGAGCTGACAGGAGCACACTATGGCTACACCTTC. This translates into CASSIELTGAHYGYTF.

The V call is TRBV4-1, the J call TRBJ2-7; the match to TRBD2 covers 12 bases. The CDR3 spans 19 residues. Germline assignment: CDR1 MGHRA and CDR2 YSYEKL. V lost 0 bases to trimming and J lost 3 bases; unmatched junction nucleotides: 12. The CDR3 sequence: CASSQDKVFGLAGIYEQYF. CDR3 DNA: TGCGCCAGCAGCCAAGATAAAGTTTTTGGACTAGCGGGGATCTACGAGCAGTACTTC.

This clone was observed once. CDR3 protein: CASSTRTELYEQYF. The CDR3 DNA is TGTGCCAGCAGTACAAGGACAGAACTCTACGAGCAGTACTTC. The chain recombines TRBV28 with TRBJ2-7, with D tentatively TRBD1 (6 bases). Germline V gene sequence: CDR1 MDHEN, CDR2 SYDVKM. V lost 5 bases and J 3 bases, leaving 14 bases between the germline ends. CDR3 length: 14 amino acids.

The chain has TRBV9 and TRBJ2-1; D not certain. Deletions cut 0 bases from V and 0 bases from J, with 7 bases between. There are 15 residues in the CDR3. Germline V lookup: CDR1 SGDLS, CDR2 YYNGEE. CDR3 sequence reads: CASSVALNSYNEQFF. CDR3 coding DNA: TGTGCCAGCAGCGTAGCTCTTAACTCCTACAATGAGCAGTTCTTC.

The rearrangement uses TRBV13 and TRBJ2-3; 9 bases fit TRBD2. This CDR3 is 20 amino acids long. Unmatched junction bases numbered 20, after V lost 5 bases and J lost 2 bases. Germline CDR1 PRHDT, CDR2 FYEKMQ (reference sequence). The CDR3 here is CASSPQGGGGAFGSTDTQYF. The DNA of the CDR3 is TGTGCCAGCAGCCCCCAAGGAGGCGGGGGGGCATTCGGGTCCACAGATACGCAGTATTTT.

This sequence joins TRBV6-1 and TRBJ2-5, with a possible D match to TRBD2 (7 bases). The V gene's germline CDR1 is MNHNS and CDR2 SASEGT. Trimming cost V 8 bases and J 4 bases, with 17 bases left between them. This CDR3 comprises 14 residues. The CDR3 DNA follows: TGTGCCAGCCTCCTAAGAGGGGGGGGAGAGACCCAGTACTTC. It translates to CASLLRGGGETQYF.

V gene TRBV2 combines with J gene TRBJ2-7; D might be TRBD1 (6 bases). V lost 6 bases and J lost 1, with 16 bases in between. Germline CDR1 is SNHLY and CDR2 is FYNNEI. The CDR3 extends over 15 amino acids. The DNA of the CDR3 is TGTGCCAGCAGGTTGCCGGGACATACATCCTACGAGCAGTACTTC. The encoded protein is CASRLPGHTSYEQYF.

The V call is TRBV15, the J call TRBJ1-5; no reliable D call. The CDR3 is made up of 13 amino acids. Germline V gene sequence: CDR1 LNHNV, CDR2 YYDKDF (reference sequence). Between the trimmed V and J ends, which lost 5 bases and 3 bases, there was a span of 8 bases. CDR3 coding DNA: TGTGCCACCAGCGCTGGGCTCAATCAGCCCCAGCATTTT. Translated: CATSAGLNQPQHF.

J is TRBJ2-3 and V is TRBV6-5; 7 nucleotides agree with TRBD1. The germline CDR1 and CDR2 sequences are MNHEY and SVGAGI. This CDR3 has 15 amino acids. Trimming cost V 3 bases and J 6 bases; bases outside gene matches: 9. In nucleotides, the CDR3 is TGTGCCAGCAGTTATGGGAAGGGGGCAACCGATACGCAGTATTTT. Protein: CASSYGKGATDTQYF.

The chain has TRBV2 and TRBJ2-2, with D perhaps TRBD2 (5 bases). The CDR3 loop spans 17 amino acids. The ends were cut back, 6 bases at V and 0 bases at J, with 17 bases in the middle. CDR1 is SNHLY, CDR2 FYNNEI, per germline. CDR3 in amino acids: CASRPRVRSANTGELFF. CDR3 DNA: TGTGCCAGCAGACCGAGGGTCAGGAGTGCGAACACCGGGGAGCTGTTTTTT.